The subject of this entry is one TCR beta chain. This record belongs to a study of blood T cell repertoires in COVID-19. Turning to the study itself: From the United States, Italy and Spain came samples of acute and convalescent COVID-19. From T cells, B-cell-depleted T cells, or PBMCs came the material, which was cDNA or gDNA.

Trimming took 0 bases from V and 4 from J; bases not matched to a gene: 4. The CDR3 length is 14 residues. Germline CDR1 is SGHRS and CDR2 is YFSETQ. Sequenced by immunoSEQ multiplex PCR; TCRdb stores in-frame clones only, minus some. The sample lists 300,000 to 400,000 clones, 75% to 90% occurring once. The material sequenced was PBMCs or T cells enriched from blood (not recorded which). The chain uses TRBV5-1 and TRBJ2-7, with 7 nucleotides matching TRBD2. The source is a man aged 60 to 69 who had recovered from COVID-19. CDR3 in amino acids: CASSLEREGYEQYF. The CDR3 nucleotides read TGCGCCAGCAGCTTGGAAAGGGAGGGGTACGAGCAGTACTTC.